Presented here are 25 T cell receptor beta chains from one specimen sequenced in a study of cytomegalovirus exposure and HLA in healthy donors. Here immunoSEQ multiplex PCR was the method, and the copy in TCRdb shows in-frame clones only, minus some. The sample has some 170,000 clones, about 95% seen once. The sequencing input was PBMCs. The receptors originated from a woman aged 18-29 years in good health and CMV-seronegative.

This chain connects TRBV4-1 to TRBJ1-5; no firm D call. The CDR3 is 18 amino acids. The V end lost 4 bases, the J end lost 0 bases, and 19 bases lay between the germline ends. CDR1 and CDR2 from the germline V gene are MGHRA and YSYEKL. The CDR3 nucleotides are TGCGCCAGCAGCCCAGTTGGTGGTGGGCGTTATAGCAATCAGCCCCAGCATTTT. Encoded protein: CASSPVGGGRYSNQPQHF.

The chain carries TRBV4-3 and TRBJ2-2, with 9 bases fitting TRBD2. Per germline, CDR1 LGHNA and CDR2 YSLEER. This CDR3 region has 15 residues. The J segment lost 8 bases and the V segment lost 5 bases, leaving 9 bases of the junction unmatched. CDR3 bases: TGCGCCAGCAGCGTGGGGCGGGGGGGCTGGGGGGAGCTGTTTTTT. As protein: CASSVGRGGWGELFF.

DNA of the CDR3: TGCGCCAGCAGCCAAGATAGTAAGCCAGGCATAACAGATACGCAGTATTTT. It is translated as CASSQDSKPGITDTQYF. The chain joins TRBV4-1 to TRBJ2-3; no reliable D call. Germline V gives CDR1 MGHRA, CDR2 YSYEKL. CDR3 length equals 17 residues. The ends were cut back, 0 bases at V and 3 bases at J, with 16 bases in the middle.

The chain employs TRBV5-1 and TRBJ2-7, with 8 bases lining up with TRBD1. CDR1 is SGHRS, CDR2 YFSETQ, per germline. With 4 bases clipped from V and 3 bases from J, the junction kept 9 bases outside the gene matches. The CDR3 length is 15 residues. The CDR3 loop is CASSPRTGTDYEQYF. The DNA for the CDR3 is TGCGCCAGCAGCCCCAGGACAGGGACAGACTACGAGCAGTACTTC.

The chain's CDR3 is CASSPGTGTYGYTF. In nucleotides, the CDR3 is TGTGCCAGCTCACCAGGGACAGGAACCTATGGCTACACCTTC. V gene TRBV18 combines with J gene TRBJ1-2; 8 positions match TRBD1. CDR1 and CDR2 (germline): KGHSH, LQKENI. V dropped 2 bases and J dropped 4; count of bases not matched to a gene: 3. The CDR3 contains 14 residues.

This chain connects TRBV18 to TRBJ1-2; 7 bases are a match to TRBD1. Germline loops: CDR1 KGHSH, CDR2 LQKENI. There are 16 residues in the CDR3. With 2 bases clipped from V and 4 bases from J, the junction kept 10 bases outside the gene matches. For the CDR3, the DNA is TGTGCCAGCTCACCATCAATACACAGGGACAGCTATGGCTACACCTTC. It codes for CASSPSIHRDSYGYTF.

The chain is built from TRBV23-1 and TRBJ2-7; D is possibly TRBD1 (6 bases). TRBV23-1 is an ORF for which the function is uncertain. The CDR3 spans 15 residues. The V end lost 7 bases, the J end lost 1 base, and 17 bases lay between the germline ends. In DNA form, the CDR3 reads TGCGCCAGCACGGGACAACAAGAGGGGTCCTACGAGCAGTACTTC. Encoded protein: CASTGQQEGSYEQYF.

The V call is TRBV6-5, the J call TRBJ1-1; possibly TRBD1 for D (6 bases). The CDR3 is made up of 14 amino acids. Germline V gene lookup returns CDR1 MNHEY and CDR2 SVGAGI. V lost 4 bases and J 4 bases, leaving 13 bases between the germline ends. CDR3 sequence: CASSSQGQTTEAFF. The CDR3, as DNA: TGTGCCAGCAGTTCACAAGGACAGACCACTGAAGCTTTCTTT.

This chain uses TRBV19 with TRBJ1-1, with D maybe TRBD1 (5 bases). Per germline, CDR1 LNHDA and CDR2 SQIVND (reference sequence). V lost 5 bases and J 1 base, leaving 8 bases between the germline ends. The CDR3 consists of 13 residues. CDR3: CASSGGGNTEAFF. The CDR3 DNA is TGTGCCAGTAGTGGGGGGGGGAACACTGAAGCTTTCTTT.

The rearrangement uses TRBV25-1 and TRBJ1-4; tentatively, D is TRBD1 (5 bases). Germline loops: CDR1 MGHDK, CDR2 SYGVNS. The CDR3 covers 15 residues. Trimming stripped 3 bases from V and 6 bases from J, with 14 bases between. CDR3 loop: CASSEWDGRDEKLFF. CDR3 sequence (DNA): TGTGCCAGCAGTGAGTGGGACGGGAGGGATGAAAAACTGTTTTTT.

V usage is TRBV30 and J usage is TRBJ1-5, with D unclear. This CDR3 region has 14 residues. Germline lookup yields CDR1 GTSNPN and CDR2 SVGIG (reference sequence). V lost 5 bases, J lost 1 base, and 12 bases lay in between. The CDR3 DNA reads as TGTGCCTGGTCTCGGGGTACGAGCAATCAGCCCCAGCATTTT. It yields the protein CAWSRGTSNQPQHF.

CDR3 DNA: TGTGCCATCAGTGAAGTATTTGGGACAGGGCGTTCCTACGAGCAGTACTTC. Translating gives CAISEVFGTGRSYEQYF. The chain has TRBV10-3 and TRBJ2-7; 9 bases agree with TRBD1. Unmatched junction bases numbered 10, after V lost 3 bases and J lost 1 base. The CDR3 covers 17 residues. CDR1 and CDR2 from the germline V gene are ENHRY and SYGVKD.

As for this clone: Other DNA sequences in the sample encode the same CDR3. The CDR3 DNA follows: TGTGCCAGCAGCTCGGGACTAGCGGAAGAGACCCAGTACTTC. Encoded protein: CASSSGLAEETQYF. This rearrangement joins TRBV7-2 to TRBJ2-5, with 11 bases that match TRBD2. The trim removed 4 bases at V and 3 bases at J, leaving 1 base unmatched. The CDR3 length is 14 residues. Germline V CDR1 and CDR2: SGHTA, FQGNSA.

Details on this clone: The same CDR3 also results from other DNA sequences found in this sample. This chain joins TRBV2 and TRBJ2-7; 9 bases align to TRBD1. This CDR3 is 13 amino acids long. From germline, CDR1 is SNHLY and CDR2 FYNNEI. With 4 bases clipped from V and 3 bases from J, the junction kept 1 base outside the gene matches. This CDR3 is CASSGTGDYEQYF. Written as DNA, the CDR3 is TGTGCCAGCAGTGGGACAGGGGACTACGAGCAGTACTTC.

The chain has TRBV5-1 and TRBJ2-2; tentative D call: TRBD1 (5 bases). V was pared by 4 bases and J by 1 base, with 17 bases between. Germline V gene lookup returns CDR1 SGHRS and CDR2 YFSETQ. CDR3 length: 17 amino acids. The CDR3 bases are TGCGCCAGCAGCCCCCCTTGGGCGCAGGGGAACACCGGGGAGCTGTTTTTT. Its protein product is CASSPPWAQGNTGELFF.

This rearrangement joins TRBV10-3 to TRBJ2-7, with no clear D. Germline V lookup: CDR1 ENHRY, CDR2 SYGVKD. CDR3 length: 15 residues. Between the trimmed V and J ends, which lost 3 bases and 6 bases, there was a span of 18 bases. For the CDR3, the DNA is TGTGCCATCAGTGACCCGACCAGTACAGTATCCGAGCAGTACTTC. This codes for CAISDPTSTVSEQYF.

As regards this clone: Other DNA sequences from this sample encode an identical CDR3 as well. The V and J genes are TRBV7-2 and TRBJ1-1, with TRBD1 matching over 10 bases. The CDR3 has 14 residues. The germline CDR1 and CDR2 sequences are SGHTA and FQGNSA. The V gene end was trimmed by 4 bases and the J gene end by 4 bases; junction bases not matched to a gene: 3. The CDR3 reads CASSSRTGGTEAFF. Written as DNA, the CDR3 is TGTGCCAGCAGCTCAAGGACAGGGGGCACTGAAGCTTTCTTT.

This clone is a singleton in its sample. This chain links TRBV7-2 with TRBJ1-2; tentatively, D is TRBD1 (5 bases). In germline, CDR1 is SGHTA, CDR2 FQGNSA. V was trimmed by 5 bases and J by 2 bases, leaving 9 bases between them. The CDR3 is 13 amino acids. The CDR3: CASSPTENYGYTF. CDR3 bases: TGTGCCAGCAGCCCGACAGAGAACTATGGCTACACCTTC.

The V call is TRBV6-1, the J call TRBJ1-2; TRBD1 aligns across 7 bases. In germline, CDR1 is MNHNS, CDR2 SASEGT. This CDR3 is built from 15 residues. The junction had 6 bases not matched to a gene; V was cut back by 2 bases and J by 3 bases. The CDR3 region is CASSEPTGKDYGYTF. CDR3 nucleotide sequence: TGTGCCAGCAGTGAACCGACAGGGAAAGACTATGGCTACACCTTC.

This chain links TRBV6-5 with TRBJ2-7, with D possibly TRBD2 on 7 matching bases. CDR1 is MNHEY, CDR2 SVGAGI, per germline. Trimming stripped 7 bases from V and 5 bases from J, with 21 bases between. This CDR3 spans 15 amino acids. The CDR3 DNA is TGTGCCAGCACTCCCGGGGAGGGGGGTCGGGACGAGCAGTACTTC. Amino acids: CASTPGEGGRDEQYF.

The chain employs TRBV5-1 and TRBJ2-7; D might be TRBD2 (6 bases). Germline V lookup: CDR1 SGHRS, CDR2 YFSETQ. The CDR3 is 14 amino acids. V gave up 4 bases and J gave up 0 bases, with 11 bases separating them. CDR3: CASSGGTVSYEQYF. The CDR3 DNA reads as TGCGCCAGCAGCGGCGGGACGGTCTCCTACGAGCAGTACTTC.

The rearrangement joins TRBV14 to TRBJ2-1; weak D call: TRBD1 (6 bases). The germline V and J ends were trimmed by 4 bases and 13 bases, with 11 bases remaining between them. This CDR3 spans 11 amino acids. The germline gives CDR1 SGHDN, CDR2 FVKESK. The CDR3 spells CASSPGQIQFF. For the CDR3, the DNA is TGTGCCAGCAGCCCCGGACAGATTCAGTTCTTC.

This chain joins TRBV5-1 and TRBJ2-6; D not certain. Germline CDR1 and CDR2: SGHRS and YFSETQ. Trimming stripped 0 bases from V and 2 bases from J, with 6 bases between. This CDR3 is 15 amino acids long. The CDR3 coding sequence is TGCGCCAGCAGCTTGGACCGGGCTGGGGCCAACGTCCTGACTTTC. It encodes CASSLDRAGANVLTF.

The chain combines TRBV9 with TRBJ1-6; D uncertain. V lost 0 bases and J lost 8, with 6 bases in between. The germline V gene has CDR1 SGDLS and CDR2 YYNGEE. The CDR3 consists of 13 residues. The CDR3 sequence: CASSVGGYSPLHF. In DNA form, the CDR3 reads TGTGCCAGCAGCGTAGGTGGCTATTCACCCCTCCACTTT.

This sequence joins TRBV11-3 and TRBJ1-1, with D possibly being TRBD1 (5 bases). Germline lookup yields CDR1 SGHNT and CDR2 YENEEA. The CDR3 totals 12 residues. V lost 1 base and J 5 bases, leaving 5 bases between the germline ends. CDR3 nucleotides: TGTGCCAGCAGCTTAGGACAGACTGAAGCTTTCTTT. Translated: CASSLGQTEAFF.